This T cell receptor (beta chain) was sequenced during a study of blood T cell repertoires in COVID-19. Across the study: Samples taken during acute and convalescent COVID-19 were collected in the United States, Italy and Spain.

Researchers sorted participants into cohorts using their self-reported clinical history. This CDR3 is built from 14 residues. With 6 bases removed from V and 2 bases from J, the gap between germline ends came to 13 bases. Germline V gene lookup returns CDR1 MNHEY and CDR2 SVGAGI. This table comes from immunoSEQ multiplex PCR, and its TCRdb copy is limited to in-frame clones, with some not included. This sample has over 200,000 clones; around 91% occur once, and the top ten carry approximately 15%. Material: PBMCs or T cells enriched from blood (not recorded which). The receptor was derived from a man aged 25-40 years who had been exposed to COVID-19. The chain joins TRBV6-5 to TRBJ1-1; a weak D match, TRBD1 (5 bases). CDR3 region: CASSLGVDNTEAFF. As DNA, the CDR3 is TGTGCCAGCAGCCTAGGGGTTGATAACACTGAAGCTTTCTTT.